This paragraph covers one T cell receptor beta chain sequence. This sample was taken from a study of shared clonotypes between healthy human individuals. TCRdb's table, derived via immunoSEQ multiplex PCR, lists solely in-frame clones and lacks some. The table records 2 million to 2.5 million clones, over 90% of them present only once. V lost 6 bases, J lost 0 bases, and 12 bases lay in between. Per the germline V gene, CDR1 is SNHLY and CDR2 is FYNNEI. The CDR3 consists of 15 residues. The chain employs TRBV2 and TRBJ1-3; D gene ambiguous. The sample consisted of naive CD4+ T cells from PBMCs. The subset: CD45RA+ positively selected. The receptor's source is a man aged 18 to 35 in good health. Some clones in this sample may be carry-over from other donors' samples. CDR3 loop: CASSPSRLSGNTIYF. The CDR3 DNA follows: TGTGCCAGCAGCCCGTCACGGCTCTCTGGAAACACCATATATTTT.